This T cell receptor (beta chain) was profiled in a study of blood T cells in healthy people across ages. Study-wide results and caveats: Per-million-T-cell TCR beta diversity fell roughly linearly with age. The long-lived group displayed more naive CD4+ cells, plus higher diversity, than the aged donors did.

The CDR3 spans 15 residues. Germline V CDR1 and CDR2: SNHLY, FYNNEI. Trimming took 10 bases from V and 2 from J; bases not matched to a gene: 8. Those donating, healthy Caucasian individuals from Russia, were aged roughly 6 to 90. Primed by a sample-barcoded 5' primer and a J-beta primer mix, a second PCR proceeded for about 6 to 12 cycles. TCRdb reprocessed the 5' RACE reads with MiXCR, giving one entry per CDR3 protein. There are about 1,400,000 distinct CDR3 sequences in the sample; roughly 59% occur only once, and 5% to 7% lies in the top ten. This clonotype was counted only a few times. The antigen remains undetermined.

The sequence was obtained from a young man in good health. The chain has TRBV2 and TRBJ2-1; 10 bases line up with TRBD2. The sample was blood. CDR3 sequence (DNA): TGTGCCACCTACGGACTAGCGGAGACCTACAATGAGCAGTTCTTC. Translated: CATYGLAETYNEQFF. Filled out from reference TRBV2 and TRBJ2-1, the complete variable domain reads EPEVTQTPSHQVTQMGQEVILRCVPISNHLYFYWYRQILGQKVEFLVSFYNNEISEKSEIFDDQFSVERPDGSNFTLKIRSTKLEDSAMYFCATYGLAETYNEQFFGPGTRLTVL.